A selection of T cell receptor beta chains follows, all from one sample in a study of molecular identifiers for immune sequencing clone quantification. TCRdb passed the PCR reads through MiXCR, listing each CDR3 protein once. The sample includes a few hundred thousand distinct CDR3 sequences, 20% to 25% of them seen just once. The sample was naive CD8+ T cells from blood, with Jurkat cell RNA spiked in. Receptors originate from a human donor in good health. Some libraries in this study had Jurkat cell RNA spiked in. Both conserved end residues are part of each CDR3. Each record gives: V gene, D gene, J gene, clone size, CDR3 DNA, CDR3 protein. The D gene is left open where the match is weak. Not every row has a clone size; where given, it reads once, few, many or a size class.

TRBV9,.,TRBJ1-1,.,TGTGCCAGCAGCGTAGGAGCTTGGGGGAACACTGAAGCTTTCTTT,CASSVGAWGNTEAFF
TRBV6-6,.,TRBJ2-2,.,TGTGCCAGCAGTTACGTATTTGTGGGCGTCAACACCGGGGAGCTGTTTTTT,CASSYVFVGVNTGELFF
TRBV7-8,.,TRBJ2-7,.,TGTGCCAGCGGCTTAGTAGCCGGGATGGACGAGCAGTACTTC,CASGLVAGMDEQYF
TRBV12-3/TRBV12-4,.,TRBJ1-1,few,TGTGCCAGCAGTTTTTGGATGAACACTGAAGCTTTCTTT,CASSFWMNTEAFF
TRBV2,TRBD2,TRBJ2-5,.,TGTGCCAGCAGTGAAGGCGGGGGGGCCGGCCAAGAGACCCAGTACTTC,CASSEGGGAGQETQYF
TRBV13,TRBD2,TRBJ2-3,many,TGTGCCAGCAGCTTACAGCGGGGGGAGACAGATACGCAGTATTTT,CASSLQRGETDTQYF
TRBV7-9,.,TRBJ2-5,few,TGTGCCAGCAGCTTAGTGGCAGCGCCGACCCAGTACTTC,CASSLVAAPTQYF
TRBV28,.,TRBJ1-2,.,TGTGCCGCGTCTGGTAACTATGGCTACACCTTC,CAASGNYGYTF
TRBV19,TRBD2,TRBJ2-1,.,TGTGCCACTACTTTAGCGGGTAGCTCCTACAATGAGCAGTTCTTC,CATTLAGSSYNEQFF
TRBV27,.,TRBJ2-3,.,TGTGCCAGTAGACTGCAAGATACGCAGTATTTT,CASRLQDTQYF
TRBV7-2,.,TRBJ2-7,.,TGTGCCAGCAGCTTAGCCCCAGTTCCCTACGAGCAGTACTTC,CASSLAPVPYEQYF
TRBV3-2,.,TRBJ1-5,.,TGTGCCAGCAGCCGAGACGCCTGCCAGCCCCAGCATTTT,CASSRDACQPQHF
TRBV4-3,TRBD1,TRBJ1-3,many,TGCGCCAGCAGCCGAGACAGGGGGTCCGGAAACACCATATATTTT,CASSRDRGSGNTIYF
TRBV5-6,TRBD2,TRBJ2-3,.,TGTGCCAGCAGCTTGGGGCTTCGCGGGGGGGCCGCAGATACGCAGTATTTT,CASSLGLRGGAADTQYF
TRBV6-5,TRBD2,TRBJ2-5,many,TGTGCCAGCAGTTACACTAGCGGTTTTCAAGAGACCCAGTACTTC,CASSYTSGFQETQYF
TRBV12-5,.,TRBJ2-1,few,TGTGCTAGTGGCCCCGAAAATTACAATGAGCAGTTCTTC,CASGPENYNEQFF
TRBV18,.,TRBJ2-3,many,TGTGCCAGCAGCCCGGGACCAAGCACAGATACGCAGTATTTT,CASSPGPSTDTQYF
TRBV7-6,.,TRBJ2-1,.,TGTGCCAGCAGCCAGCAGGGGGAGGGACGCCCCTACAATGAGCAGTTCTTC,CASSQQGEGRPYNEQFF
TRBV7-9,.,TRBJ1-4,many,TGTGCCAGCAGCTTACTGCAGGGTTACAATGAAAAACTGTTTTTT,CASSLLQGYNEKLFF
TRBV12-3/TRBV12-4,.,TRBJ1-6,.,TGTGCCAGCAGTTTATACCGGGGTAGTGATTCACCCCTCCACTTT,CASSLYRGSDSPLHF
TRBV27,TRBD2,TRBJ2-3,.,TGTGCCAGCAGTTTACGGATCTTAGCGGGGCCAGATACGCAGTATTTT,CASSLRILAGPDTQYF
TRBV4-3,.,TRBJ2-3,many,TGCGCCAGCAGCCAAGGGGTGGTTTTGGGGGATACGCAGTATTTT,CASSQGVVLGDTQYF
TRBV7-8,TRBD1,TRBJ2-3,many,TGTGCCAGCAGCTTAATAGGACAGGTATACGCAGATACGCAGTATTTT,CASSLIGQVYADTQYF
TRBV11-2,.,TRBJ2-1,many,TGTGCCAGCAGCTTAGCCCAGGGGAGGGACAATGAGCAGTTCTTC,CASSLAQGRDNEQFF
TRBV6-1,TRBD2,TRBJ2-4,many,TGTGCCAGCAGGGGGGGGTCCCTTTCAAACATTCAGTACTTC,CASRGGSLSNIQYF
TRBV6-5,.,TRBJ1-6,.,TGTGCCAGCAGTTACCCGAAGGGGAGCTCCTATAATTCACCCCTCCACTTT,CASSYPKGSSYNSPLHF
TRBV5-4,.,TRBJ2-7,many,TGTGCCAGCAGCTTTGGGGAGAGCTCCTACGAGCAGTACTTC,CASSFGESSYEQYF
TRBV13,.,TRBJ2-5,.,TGTGCCAGCAGCTTAGGCGCGAAGGGGGGCCAAGAGACCCAGTACTTC,CASSLGAKGGQETQYF
TRBV7-9,.,TRBJ1-1,many,TGTGCCAGCAGCTCTCAGGGGCCCAACACTGAAGCTTTCTTT,CASSSQGPNTEAFF
TRBV6-2/TRBV6-3,.,TRBJ1-4,many,TGTGCCAGCAGTTATGGATCCGGAAAACTGTTTTTT,CASSYGSGKLFF
TRBV30,.,TRBJ1-1,.,TGTGCCTGGAGTGTAGGCGGAATGAACACTGAAGCTTTCTTT,CAWSVGGMNTEAFF
TRBV7-9,TRBD2,TRBJ2-7,many,TGTGCCAGCAGCCCGGGGACTAGCGGGGCTCGAGGCTTCCACGAGCAGTACTTC,CASSPGTSGARGFHEQYF
TRBV7-9,TRBD1,TRBJ1-1,many,TGTGCCAGCACCCCCCCAGGACAGGCCGAAGCTTTCTTT,CASTPPGQAEAFF
TRBV11-1,.,TRBJ1-5,many,TGTGCCAGCAGCTTACTCAAGTGGCCAAGCAATCAGCCCCAGCATTTT,CASSLLKWPSNQPQHF
TRBV9,.,TRBJ2-1,few,TGTGCCAGCAGCGTGGACGGGATCGGCTCCTACAATGAGCAGTTCTTC,CASSVDGIGSYNEQFF
TRBV9,.,TRBJ2-5,many,TGTGCCAGCCGGGGTCGGGTTGAAGAGACCCAGTACTTC,CASRGRVEETQYF
TRBV5-4,.,TRBJ2-7,few,TGTGCCAGCAGCTTGGGCCCCATCTACGAGCAGTACTTC,CASSLGPIYEQYF
TRBV19,.,TRBJ2-1,many,TGTGCCAGTAGTATTTTTGCCCAAAACAATGAGCAGTTCTTC,CASSIFAQNNEQFF
TRBV24-1,.,TRBJ2-7,many,TGTGCCACCCAGTACGGGAACGAGCAGTACTTC,CATQYGNEQYF
TRBV7-9,.,TRBJ2-3,many,TGTGCCAGCAGCTTAAGCTCAGGCGCGCCAGATACGCAGTATTTT,CASSLSSGAPDTQYF
TRBV12-3/TRBV12-4,.,TRBJ1-1,many,TGTGCCAGCAGTTCCCAGGTTTCTGAAGCTTTCTTT,CASSSQVSEAFF
TRBV27,.,TRBJ1-2,few,TGTGCCAGCAGTTTATCGCTGGGATCCGATGGCTACACCTTC,CASSLSLGSDGYTF
TRBV11-2,.,TRBJ2-5,few,TGTGCCAGCAGCTTAGTACCACGTCAAGAGACCCAGTACTTC,CASSLVPRQETQYF